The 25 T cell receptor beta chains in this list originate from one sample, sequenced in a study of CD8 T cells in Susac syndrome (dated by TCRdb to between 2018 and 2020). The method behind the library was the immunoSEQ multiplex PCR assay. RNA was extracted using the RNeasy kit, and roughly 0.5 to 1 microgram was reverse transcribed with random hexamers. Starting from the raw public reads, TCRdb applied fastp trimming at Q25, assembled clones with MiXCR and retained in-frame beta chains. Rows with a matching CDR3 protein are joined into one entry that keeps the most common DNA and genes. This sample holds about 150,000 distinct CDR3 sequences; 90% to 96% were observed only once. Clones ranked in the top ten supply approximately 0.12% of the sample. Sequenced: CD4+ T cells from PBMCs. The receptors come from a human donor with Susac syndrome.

CDR3 in amino acids: CASSAGTPSGVQYF. DNA for the CDR3: TGCGCCAGCAGCGCCGGGACTCCCAGCGGCGTTCAGTACTTC. J is TRBJ2-4 and V is TRBV5-1; D might be TRBD2 (6 bases). Germline CDR1 reads SGHRS; CDR2 reads YFSETQ. Trimming took off 4 bases at V and 11 bases at J, with 19 bases between the two ends. The CDR3 extends over 14 amino acids.

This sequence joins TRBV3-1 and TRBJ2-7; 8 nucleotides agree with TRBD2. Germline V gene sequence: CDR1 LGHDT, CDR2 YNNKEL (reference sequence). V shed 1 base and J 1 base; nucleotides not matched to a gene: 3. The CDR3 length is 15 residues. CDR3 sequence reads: CASSQAPGGSYEQYF. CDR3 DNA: TGTGCCAGCAGCCAAGCTCCGGGAGGGTCCTACGAGCAGTACTTC.

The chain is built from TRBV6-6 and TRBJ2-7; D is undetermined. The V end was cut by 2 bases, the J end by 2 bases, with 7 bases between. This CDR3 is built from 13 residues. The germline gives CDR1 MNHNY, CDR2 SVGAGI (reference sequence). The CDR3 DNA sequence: TGTGCCAGCAGTTACGAAGTAGCCTACGAGCAGTACGTC. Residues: CASSYEVAYEQYV.

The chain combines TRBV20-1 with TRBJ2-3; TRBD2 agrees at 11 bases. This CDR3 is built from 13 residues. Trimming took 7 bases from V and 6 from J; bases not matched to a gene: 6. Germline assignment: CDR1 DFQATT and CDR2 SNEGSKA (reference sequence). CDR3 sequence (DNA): TGCAGTGTTCATAGCGGGGGGGCCGATACGCAGTATTTT. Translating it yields CSVHSGGADTQYF.

The DNA for the CDR3 is TGCAGCGTTGAAAGCAGGGAGGGTACGCAGTATTTT. This translates into CSVESREGTQYF. The V gene is TRBV29-1, the J gene TRBJ2-3; 7 nucleotides line up with TRBD2. This CDR3 is built from 12 residues. V trimming: 2 bases; J trimming: 8 bases; junction bases outside the gene matches: 4. Germline values: CDR1 SQVTM, CDR2 ANQGSEA.

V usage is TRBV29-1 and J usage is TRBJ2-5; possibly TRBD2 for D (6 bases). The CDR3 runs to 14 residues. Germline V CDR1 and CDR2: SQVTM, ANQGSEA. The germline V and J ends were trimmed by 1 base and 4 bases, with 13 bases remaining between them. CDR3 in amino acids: CSVEAGEAGETQYF. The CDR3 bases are TGCAGCGTTGAAGCGGGAGAGGCGGGAGAGACCCAGTACTTC.

The chain's CDR3 is CASRPSAGLATVDTQYF. In DNA form, the CDR3 reads TGTGCCAGCAGACCTTCGGCGGGACTCGCAACGGTAGATACGCAGTATTTT. The chain is built from TRBV6-2 or TRBV6-3 and TRBJ2-3; D might be TRBD2 (6 bases). Per the germline V gene, CDR1 is MNHEY and CDR2 is SVGEGT. The CDR3 totals 17 residues. V gave up 6 bases and J gave up 5 bases, with 24 bases separating them.

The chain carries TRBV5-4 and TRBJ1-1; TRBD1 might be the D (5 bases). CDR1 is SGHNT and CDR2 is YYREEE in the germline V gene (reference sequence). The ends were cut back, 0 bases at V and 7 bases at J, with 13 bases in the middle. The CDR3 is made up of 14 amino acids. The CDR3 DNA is TGTGCCAGCAGCTTGGGAGCCAGAACAGGTGAAGCTTTCTTT. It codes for CASSLGARTGEAFF.

CDR3: CSVEDLGGASRSSPFF. The CDR3 DNA reads TGCAGCGTTGAAGATCTAGGGGGAGCCAGCAGGTCGTCCCCGTTCTTC. V is TRBV29-1 and J is TRBJ2-1; the D gene is possibly TRBD1 (6 bases). The germline V and J ends were trimmed by 0 bases and 15 bases, with 27 bases remaining between them. Germline CDR1 SQVTM, CDR2 ANQGSEA. The CDR3 loop spans 16 amino acids.

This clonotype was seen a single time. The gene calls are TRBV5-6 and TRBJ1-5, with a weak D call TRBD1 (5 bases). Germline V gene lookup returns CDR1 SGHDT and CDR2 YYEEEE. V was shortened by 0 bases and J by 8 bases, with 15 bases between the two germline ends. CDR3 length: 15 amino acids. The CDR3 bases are TGTGCCAGCAGCTTGGGTGGGCAGGGCGGGAAGCCCCAGCATTTT. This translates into CASSLGGQGGKPQHF. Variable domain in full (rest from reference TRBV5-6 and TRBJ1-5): DAGVTQSPTHLIKTRGQQVTLRCSPKSGHDTVSWYQQALGQGPQFIFQYYEEEERQRGNFPDRFSGHQFPNYSSELNVNALLLGDSALYLCASSLGGQGGKPQHFGDGTRLSIL.

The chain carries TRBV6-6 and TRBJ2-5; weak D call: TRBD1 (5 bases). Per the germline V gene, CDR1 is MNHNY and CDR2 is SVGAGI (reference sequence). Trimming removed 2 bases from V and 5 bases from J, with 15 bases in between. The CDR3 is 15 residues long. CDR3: CASSYPQALGETQYF. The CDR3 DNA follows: TGTGCCAGCAGTTACCCACAGGCTCTCGGGGAGACCCAGTACTTC.

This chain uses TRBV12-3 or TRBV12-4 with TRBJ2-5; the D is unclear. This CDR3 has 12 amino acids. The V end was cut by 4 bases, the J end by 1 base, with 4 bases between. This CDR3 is CASSSLQETQYF. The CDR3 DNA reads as TGTGCCAGCAGTTCGCTCCAAGAGACCCAGTACTTC.

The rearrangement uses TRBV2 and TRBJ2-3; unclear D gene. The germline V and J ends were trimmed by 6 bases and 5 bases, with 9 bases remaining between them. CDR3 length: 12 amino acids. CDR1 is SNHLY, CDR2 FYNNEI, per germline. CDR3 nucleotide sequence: TGTGCCAGCAGGGCTTTCAAAGATACGCAGTATTTT. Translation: CASRAFKDTQYF.

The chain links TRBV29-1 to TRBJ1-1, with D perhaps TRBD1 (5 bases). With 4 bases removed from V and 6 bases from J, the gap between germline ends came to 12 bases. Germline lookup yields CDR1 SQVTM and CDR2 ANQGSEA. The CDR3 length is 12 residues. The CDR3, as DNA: TGCAGCGTTGCGAGGCAGGGAGCTGAAGCTTTCTTT. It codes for CSVARQGAEAFF.

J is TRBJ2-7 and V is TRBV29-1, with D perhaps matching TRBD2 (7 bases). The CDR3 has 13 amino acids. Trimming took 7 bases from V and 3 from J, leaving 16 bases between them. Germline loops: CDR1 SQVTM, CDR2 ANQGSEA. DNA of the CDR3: TGCAGCGGTGGGGGGGGGCAAATCTACGAGCAGTACTTC. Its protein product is CSGGGGQIYEQYF.

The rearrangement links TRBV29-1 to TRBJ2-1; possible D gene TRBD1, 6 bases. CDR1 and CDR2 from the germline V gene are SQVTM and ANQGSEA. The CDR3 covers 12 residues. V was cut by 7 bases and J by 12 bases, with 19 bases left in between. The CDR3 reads CSAPQLGAGQFF. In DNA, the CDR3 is TGCAGCGCCCCTCAGTTGGGGGCCGGGCAGTTCTTC.

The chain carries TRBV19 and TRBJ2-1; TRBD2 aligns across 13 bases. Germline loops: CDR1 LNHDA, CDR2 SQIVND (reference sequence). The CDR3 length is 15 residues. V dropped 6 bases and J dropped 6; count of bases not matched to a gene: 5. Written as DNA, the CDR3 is TGTGCCAGTAGCCCGACTAGCGGGAGGCTCAATGAGCAGTTCTTC. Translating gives CASSPTSGRLNEQFF.

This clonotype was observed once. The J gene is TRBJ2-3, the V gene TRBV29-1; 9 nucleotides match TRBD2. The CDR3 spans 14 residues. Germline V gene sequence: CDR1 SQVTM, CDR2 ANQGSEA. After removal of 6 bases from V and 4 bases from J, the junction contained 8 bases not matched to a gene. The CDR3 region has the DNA TGCAGCGTGATGGGGGCGGGAGGGCCAGATACGCAGTATTTT. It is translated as CSVMGAGGPDTQYF.

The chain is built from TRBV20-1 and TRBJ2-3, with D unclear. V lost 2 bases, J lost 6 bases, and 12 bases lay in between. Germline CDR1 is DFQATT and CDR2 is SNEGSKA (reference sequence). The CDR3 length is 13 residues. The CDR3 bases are TGCAGTGCTAGAAACTCTTTCGGTGATACGCAGTATTTT. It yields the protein CSARNSFGDTQYF.

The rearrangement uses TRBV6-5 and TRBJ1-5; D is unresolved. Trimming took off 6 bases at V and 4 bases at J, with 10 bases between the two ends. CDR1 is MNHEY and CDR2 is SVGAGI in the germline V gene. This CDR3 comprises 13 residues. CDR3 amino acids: CASSKSPNQPQHF. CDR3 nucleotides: TGTGCCAGCAGCAAATCCCCTAATCAGCCCCAGCATTTT.

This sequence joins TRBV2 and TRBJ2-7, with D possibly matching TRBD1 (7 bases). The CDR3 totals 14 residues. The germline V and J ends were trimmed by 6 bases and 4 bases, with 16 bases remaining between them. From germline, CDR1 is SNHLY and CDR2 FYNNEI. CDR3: CASSAEGAGYEQYV. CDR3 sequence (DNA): TGTGCCAGCAGCGCGGAGGGGGCTGGATACGAGCAGTACGTC.

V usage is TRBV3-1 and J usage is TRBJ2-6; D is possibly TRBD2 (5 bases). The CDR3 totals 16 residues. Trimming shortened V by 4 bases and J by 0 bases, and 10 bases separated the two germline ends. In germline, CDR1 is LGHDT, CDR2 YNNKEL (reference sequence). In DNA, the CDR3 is TGTGCCAGCAGCCGCCCACTAGGCTCTGGGGCCAACGTCCTGACTTTC. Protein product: CASSRPLGSGANVLTF.

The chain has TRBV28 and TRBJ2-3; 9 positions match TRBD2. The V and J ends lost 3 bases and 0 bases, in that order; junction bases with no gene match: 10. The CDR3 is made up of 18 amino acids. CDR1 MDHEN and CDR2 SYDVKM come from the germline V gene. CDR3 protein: CASSFFAGGPGSTDTQYF. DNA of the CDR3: TGTGCCAGCAGTTTTTTCGCGGGAGGGCCGGGTAGCACAGATACGCAGTATTTT.

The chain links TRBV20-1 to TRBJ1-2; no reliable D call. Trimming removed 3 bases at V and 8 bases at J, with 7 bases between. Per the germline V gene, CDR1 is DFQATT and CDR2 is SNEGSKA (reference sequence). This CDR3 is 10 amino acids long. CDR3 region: CSASPSGYTF. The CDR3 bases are TGCAGTGCTAGCCCGTCCGGCTACACCTTC.

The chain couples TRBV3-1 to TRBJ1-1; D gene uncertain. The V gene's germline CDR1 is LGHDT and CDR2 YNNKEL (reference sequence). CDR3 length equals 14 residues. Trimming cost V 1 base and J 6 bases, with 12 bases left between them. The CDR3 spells CASSQVEGVAEAFF. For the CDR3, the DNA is TGTGCCAGCAGCCAAGTAGAGGGAGTCGCTGAAGCTTTCTTT. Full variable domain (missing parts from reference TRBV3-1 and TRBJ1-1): DTAVSQTPKYLVTQMGNDKSIKCEQNLGHDTMYWYKQDSKKFLKIMFSYNNKELIINETVPNRFSPKSPDKAHLNLHINSLELGDSAVYFCASSQVEGVAEAFFGQGTRLTVV.